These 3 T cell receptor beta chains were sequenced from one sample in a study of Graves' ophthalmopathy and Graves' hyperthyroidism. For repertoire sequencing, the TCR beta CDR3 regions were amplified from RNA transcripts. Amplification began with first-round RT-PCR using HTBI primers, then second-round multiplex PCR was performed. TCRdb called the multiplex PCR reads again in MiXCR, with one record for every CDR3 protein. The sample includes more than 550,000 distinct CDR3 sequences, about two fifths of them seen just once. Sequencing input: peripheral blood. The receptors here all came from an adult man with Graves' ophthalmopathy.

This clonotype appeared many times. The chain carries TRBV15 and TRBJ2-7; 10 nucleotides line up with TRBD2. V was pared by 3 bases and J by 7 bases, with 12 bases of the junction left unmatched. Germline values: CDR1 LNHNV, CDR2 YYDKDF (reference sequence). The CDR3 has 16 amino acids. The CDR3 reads CATSRISGRAVGEQYF. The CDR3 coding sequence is TGTGCCACCAGCAGGATAAGCGGGAGGGCCGTGGGGGAGCAGTACTTC. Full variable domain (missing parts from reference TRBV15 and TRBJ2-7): DAMVIQNPRYQVTQFGKPVTLSCSQTLNHNVMYWYQQKSSQAPKLLFHYYDKDFNNEADTPDNFQSRRPNTSFCFLDIRSPGLGDTAMYLCATSRISGRAVGEQYFGPGTRLTVT.

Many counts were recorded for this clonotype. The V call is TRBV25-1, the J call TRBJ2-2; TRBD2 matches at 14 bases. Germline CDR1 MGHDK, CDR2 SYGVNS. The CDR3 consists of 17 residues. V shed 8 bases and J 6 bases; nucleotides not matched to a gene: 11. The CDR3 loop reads CASRGTSGSRGAGELFF. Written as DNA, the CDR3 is TGTGCCAGCCGCGGGACTAGCGGGAGTCGCGGAGCCGGGGAGCTGTTTTTT.

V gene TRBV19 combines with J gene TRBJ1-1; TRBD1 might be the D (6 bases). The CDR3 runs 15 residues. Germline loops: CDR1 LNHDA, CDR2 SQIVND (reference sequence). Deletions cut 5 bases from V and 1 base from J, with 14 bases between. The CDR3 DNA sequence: TGTGCCAGTAGTGTCGAGGACAGCAGGAACACTGAAGCTTTCTTT. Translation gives CASSVEDSRNTEAFF.